This T cell receptor beta chain came from a study of blood T cell repertoires in COVID-19. Study-wide background: COVID-19 samples collected from the United States, Italy and Spain covered acute and convalescent phases. In each case, the material was cDNA or gDNA derived from T cells, B-cell-depleted T cells, or PBMCs.

The CDR3 runs 13 residues. Germline loops: CDR1 MNHEY, CDR2 SVGAGI. The germline V and J ends were trimmed by 6 bases and 0 bases, with 8 bases remaining between them. In the authors' workflow: Using reference gene primer amplification, nucleated cell counts were estimated. The method was immunoSEQ multiplex PCR; TCRdb's version includes in-frame clones alone and lacks a portion of them. That table is the source of V, J and clone size, and D and trimming were worked out from the DNA. The table lists about 66,000 clones, around 88% of them singletons. This TCR came from a woman aged 65 to 85 with acute or convalescent COVID-19. The sample taken for sequencing was peripheral blood. J is TRBJ1-1 and V is TRBV6-5; no definite D call. The CDR3 DNA follows: TGTGCCAGCAGACGCGGGGTGAACACTGAAGCTTTCTTT. Amino acids: CASRRGVNTEAFF.